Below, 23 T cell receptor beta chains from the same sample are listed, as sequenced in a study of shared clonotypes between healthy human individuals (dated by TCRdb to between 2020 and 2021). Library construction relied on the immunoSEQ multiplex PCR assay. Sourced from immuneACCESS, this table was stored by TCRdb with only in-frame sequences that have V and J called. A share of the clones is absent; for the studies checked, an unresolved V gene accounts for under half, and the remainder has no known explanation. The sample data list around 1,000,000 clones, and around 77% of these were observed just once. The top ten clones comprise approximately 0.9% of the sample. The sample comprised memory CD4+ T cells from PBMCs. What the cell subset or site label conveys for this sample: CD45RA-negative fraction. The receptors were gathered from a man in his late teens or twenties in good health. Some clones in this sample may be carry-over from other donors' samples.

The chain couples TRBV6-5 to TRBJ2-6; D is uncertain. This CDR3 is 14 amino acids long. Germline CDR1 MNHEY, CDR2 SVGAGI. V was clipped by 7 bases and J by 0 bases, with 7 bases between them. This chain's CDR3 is CASTEYSGANVLTF. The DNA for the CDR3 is TGTGCCAGCACAGAATACTCTGGGGCCAACGTCCTGACTTTC.

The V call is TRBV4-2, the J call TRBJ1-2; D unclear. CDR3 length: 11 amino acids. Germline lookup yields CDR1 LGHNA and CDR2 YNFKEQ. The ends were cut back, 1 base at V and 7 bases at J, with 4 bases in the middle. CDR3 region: CASSQAGGYTF. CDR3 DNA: TGTGCCAGCAGCCAAGCGGGTGGCTACACCTTC.

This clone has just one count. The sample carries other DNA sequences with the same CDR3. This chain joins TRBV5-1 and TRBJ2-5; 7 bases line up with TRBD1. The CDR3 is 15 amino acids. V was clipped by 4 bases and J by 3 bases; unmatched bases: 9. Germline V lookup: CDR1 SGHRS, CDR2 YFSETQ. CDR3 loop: CASSLLGTAEETQYF. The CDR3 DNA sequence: TGCGCCAGCAGCCTACTTGGGACAGCGGAAGAGACCCAGTACTTC.

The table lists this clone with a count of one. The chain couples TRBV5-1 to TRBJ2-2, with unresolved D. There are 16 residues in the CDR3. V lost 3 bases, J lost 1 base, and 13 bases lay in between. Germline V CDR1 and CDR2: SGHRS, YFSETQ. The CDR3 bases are TGCGCCAGCAGCTCATCGGGCATTCTGAACACCGGGGAGCTGTTTTTT. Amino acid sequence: CASSSSGILNTGELFF.

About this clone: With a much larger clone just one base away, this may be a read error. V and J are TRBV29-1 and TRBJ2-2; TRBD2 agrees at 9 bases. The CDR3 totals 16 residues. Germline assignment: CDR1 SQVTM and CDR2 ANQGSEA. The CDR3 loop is CSVVGGPAGASGELLF. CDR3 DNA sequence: TGCAGCGTTGTAGGTGGTCCAGCGGGAGCTAGCGGGGAGCTGCTTTTT.

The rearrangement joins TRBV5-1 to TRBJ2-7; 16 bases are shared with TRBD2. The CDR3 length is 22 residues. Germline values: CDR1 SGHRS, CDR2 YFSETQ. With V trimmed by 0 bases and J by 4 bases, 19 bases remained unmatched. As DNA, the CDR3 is TGCGCCAGCAGCTTGGCCGGAGATTTATTACCGGGACTAGCGGGAGGGCCGTACGAGCAGTACTTC. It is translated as CASSLAGDLLPGLAGGPYEQYF.

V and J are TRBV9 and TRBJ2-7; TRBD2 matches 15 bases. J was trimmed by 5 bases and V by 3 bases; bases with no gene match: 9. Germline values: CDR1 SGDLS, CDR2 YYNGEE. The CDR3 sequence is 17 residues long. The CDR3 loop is CASSGGLAGGRAHEQYF. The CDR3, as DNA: TGTGCCAGCAGCGGCGGACTAGCGGGAGGGCGGGCCCACGAGCAGTACTTC.

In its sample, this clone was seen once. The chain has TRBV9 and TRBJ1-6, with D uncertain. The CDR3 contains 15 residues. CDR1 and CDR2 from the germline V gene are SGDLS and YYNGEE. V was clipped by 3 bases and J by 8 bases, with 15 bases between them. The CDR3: CASSGGRPGDSPLHF. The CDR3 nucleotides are TGTGCCAGCAGCGGCGGACGTCCCGGAGATTCACCCCTCCACTTT.

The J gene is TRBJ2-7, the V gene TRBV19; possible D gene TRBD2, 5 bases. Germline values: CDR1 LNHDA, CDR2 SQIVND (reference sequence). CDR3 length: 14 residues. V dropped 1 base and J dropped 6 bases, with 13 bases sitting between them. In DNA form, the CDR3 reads TGTGCCAGTAGTATAGGGAGGACGGTTGGCGAGCAGTACTTC. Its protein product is CASSIGRTVGEQYF.

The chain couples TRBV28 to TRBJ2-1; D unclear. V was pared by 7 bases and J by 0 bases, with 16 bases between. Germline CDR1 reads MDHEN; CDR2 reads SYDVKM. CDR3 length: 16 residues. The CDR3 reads CASIKGRTSSYNEQFF. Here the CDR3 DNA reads TGTGCCAGCATAAAGGGCCGGACGAGCTCCTACAATGAGCAGTTCTTC.

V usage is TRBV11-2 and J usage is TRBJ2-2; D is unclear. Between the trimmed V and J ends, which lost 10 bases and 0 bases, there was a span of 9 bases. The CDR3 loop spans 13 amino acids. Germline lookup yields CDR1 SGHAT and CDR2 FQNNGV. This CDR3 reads CAIMTSNTGELFF. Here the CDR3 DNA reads TGTGCCATCATGACTTCGAACACCGGGGAGCTGTTTTTT.

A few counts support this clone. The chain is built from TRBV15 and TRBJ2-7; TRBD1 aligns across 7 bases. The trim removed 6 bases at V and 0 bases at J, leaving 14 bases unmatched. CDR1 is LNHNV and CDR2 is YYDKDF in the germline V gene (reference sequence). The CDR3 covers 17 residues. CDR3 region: CATRTGTEVKVSYEQYF. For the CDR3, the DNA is TGTGCCACCAGGACCGGGACAGAAGTAAAAGTCTCCTACGAGCAGTACTTC.

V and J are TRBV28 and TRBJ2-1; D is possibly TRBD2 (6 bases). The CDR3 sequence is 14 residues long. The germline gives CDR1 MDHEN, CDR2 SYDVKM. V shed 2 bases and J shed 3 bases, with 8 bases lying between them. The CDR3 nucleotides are TGTGCCAGCAGTTTACAGGGAGGCTACAATGAGCAGTTCTTC. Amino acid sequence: CASSLQGGYNEQFF.

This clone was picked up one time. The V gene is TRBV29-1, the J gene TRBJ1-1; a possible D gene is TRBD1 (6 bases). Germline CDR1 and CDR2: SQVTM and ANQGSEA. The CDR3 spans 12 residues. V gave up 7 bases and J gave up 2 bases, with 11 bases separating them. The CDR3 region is CSAGQRNTEAFF. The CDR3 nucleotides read TGCAGCGCCGGACAGCGAAACACTGAAGCTTTCTTT. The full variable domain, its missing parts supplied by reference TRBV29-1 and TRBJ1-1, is SAVISQKPSRDICQRGTSLTIQCQVDSQVTMMFWYRQQPGQSLTLIATANQGSEATYESGFVIDKFPISRPNLTFSTLTVSNMSPEDSSIYLCSAGQRNTEAFFGQGTRLTVV.

The CDR3 spells CASSPTALGSYNYGYTF. The CDR3 coding sequence is TGTGCCAGCAGTCCCACCGCCTTAGGGAGCTATAACTATGGCTACACCTTC. The chain joins TRBV27 to TRBJ1-2; unclear D gene. The germline CDR1 and CDR2 sequences are MNHEY and SMNVEV (reference sequence). This CDR3 is built from 17 residues. V was shortened by 5 bases and J by 1 base, with 20 bases between the two germline ends.

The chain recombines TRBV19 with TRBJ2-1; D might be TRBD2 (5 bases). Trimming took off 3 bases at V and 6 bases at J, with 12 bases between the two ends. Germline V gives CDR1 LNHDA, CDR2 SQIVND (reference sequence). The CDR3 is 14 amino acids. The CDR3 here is CASSMRELGNEQFF. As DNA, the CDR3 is TGTGCCAGTAGTATGAGGGAGTTGGGCAATGAGCAGTTCTTC.

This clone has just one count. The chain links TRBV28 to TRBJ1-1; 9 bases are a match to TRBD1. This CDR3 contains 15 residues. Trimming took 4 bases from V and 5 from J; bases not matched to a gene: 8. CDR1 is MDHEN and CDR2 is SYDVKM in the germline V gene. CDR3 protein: CASSSQGALGTEAFF. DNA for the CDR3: TGTGCCAGCAGTTCACAGGGGGCGTTGGGGACTGAAGCTTTCTTT.

The CDR3 DNA is TGTGCCAGCAGCGAGCCTCCGGGACGGACAGCAAATCAGCCCCAGCATTTT. Translating gives CASSEPPGRTANQPQHF. The V and J genes are TRBV7-2 and TRBJ1-5; tentatively, D is TRBD1 (6 bases). CDR3 length: 17 amino acids. V was shortened by 5 bases and J by 4 bases, with 21 bases between the two germline ends. Germline loops: CDR1 SGHTA, CDR2 FQGNSA.

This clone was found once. CDR3 nucleotides: TGTGCCAGCAGCTTACAACAGCTCAATGAGCAGTTCTTC. It encodes CASSLQQLNEQFF. The chain links TRBV7-2 to TRBJ2-1; no clear D. V was shortened by 2 bases and J by 6 bases, with 8 bases between the two germline ends. CDR1 is SGHTA and CDR2 is FQGNSA in the germline V gene. The CDR3 totals 13 residues.

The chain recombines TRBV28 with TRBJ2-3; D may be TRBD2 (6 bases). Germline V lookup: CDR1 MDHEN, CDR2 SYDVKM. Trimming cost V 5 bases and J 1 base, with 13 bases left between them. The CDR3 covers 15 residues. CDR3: CASSAVGSGTDTQYF. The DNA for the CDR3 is TGTGCCAGCAGTGCTGTCGGGAGCGGCACAGATACGCAGTATTTT.

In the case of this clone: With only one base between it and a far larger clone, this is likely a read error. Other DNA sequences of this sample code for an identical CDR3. The CDR3 spells CASSSTYTDTQYF. The CDR3 DNA is TGTGCCAGCAGCTCCACCTACACGGATACGCAGTATTTT. The chain is built from TRBV7-2 and TRBJ2-3; no clear D. This CDR3 has 13 residues. V was cut by 4 bases and J by 6 bases, with 11 bases left in between. The germline CDR1 and CDR2 sequences are SGHTA and FQGNSA.

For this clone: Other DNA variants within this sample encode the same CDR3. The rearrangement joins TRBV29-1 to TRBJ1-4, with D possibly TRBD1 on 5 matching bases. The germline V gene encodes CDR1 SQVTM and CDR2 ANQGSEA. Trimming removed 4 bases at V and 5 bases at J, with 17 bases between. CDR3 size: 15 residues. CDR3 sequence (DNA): TGCAGCGTTGTAATCCCCCGGCAGGGAAATGAAAAACTGTTTTTT. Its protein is CSVVIPRQGNEKLFF.

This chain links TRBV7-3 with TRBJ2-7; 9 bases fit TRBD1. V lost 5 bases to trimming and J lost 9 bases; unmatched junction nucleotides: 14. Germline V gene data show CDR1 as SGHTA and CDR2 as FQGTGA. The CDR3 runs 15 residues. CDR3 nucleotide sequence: TGTGCCAGCAGCCCCAACACAGGGGGCCAAGCCTCGCAGTACTTC. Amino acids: CASSPNTGGQASQYF.